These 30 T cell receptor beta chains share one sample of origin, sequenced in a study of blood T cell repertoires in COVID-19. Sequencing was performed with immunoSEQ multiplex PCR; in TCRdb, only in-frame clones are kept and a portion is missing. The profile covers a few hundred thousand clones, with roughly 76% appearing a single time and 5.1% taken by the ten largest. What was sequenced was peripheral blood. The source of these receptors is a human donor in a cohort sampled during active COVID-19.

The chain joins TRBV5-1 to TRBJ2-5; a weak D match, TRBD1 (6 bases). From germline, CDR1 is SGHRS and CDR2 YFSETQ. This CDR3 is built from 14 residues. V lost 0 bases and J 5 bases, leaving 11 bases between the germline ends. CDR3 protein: CASSLVGGPETQYF. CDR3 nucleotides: TGCGCCAGCAGCTTGGTTGGGGGCCCGGAGACCCAGTACTTC.

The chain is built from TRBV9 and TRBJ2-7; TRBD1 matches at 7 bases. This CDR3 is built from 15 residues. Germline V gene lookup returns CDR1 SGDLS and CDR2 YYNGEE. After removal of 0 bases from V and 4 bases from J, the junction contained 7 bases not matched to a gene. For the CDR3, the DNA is TGTGCCAGCAGCGTAGGGGGCAGGGGGAAATACGAGCAGTACTTC. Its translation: CASSVGGRGKYEQYF. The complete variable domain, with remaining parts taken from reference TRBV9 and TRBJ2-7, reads DSGVTQTPKHLITATGQRVTLRCSPRSGDLSVYWYQQSLDQGLQFLIQYYNGEERAKGNILERFSAQQFPDLHSELNLSSLELGDSALYFCASSVGGRGKYEQYFGPGTRLTVT.

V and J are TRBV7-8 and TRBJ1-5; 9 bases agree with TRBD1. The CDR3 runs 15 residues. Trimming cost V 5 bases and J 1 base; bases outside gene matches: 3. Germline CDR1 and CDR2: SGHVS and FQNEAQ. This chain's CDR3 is CASSRGQGSNQPQHF. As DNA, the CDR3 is TGTGCCAGCAGCCGGGGACAGGGAAGCAATCAGCCCCAGCATTTT.

CDR3 protein: CASSSGHSNQPQHF. As DNA, the CDR3 is TGTGCCAGCTCCTCAGGGCATAGCAATCAGCCCCAGCATTTT. The chain recombines TRBV27 with TRBJ1-5; D is perhaps TRBD1 (5 bases). Trimming shortened V by 8 bases and J by 0 bases, and 11 bases separated the two germline ends. CDR3 length: 14 amino acids. Germline V gene sequence: CDR1 MNHEY, CDR2 SMNVEV (reference sequence).

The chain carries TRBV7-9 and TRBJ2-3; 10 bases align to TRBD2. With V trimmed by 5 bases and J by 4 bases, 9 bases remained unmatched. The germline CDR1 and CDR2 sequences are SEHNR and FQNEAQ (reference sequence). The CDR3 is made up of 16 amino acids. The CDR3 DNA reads TGTGCCAGCAGCCCCCAAGCGGGAGGGCCCCCAGATACGCAGTATTTT. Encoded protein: CASSPQAGGPPDTQYF. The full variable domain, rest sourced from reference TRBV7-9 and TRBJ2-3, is DTGVSQNPRHKITKRGQNVTFRCDPISEHNRLYWYRQTLGQGPEFLTYFQNEAQLEKSRLLSDRFSAERPKGSFSTLEIQRTEQGDSAMYLCASSPQAGGPPDTQYFGPGTRLTVL.

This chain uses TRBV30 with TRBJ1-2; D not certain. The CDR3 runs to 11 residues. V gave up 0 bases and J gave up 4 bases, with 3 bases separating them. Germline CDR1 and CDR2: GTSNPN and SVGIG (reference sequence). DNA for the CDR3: TGTGCCTGGAGTGTCTCCTATGGCTACACCTTC. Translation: CAWSVSYGYTF.

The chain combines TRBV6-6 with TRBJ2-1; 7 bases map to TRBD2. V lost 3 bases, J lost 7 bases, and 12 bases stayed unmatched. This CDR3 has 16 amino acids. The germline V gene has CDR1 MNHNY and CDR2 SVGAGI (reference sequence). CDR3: CASSYMGAGVSNEQFF. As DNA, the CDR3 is TGTGCCAGCAGTTATATGGGTGCGGGAGTGTCAAATGAGCAGTTCTTC.

Written as DNA, the CDR3 is TGTGCCAGCAGTCGTACACCCTATGGCTACACCTTC. Amino acid sequence: CASSRTPYGYTF. The chain is built from TRBV28 and TRBJ1-2; D is undetermined. The V end was cut by 5 bases, the J end by 4 bases, with 8 bases between. CDR3 size: 12 residues. CDR1 and CDR2 from the germline V gene are MDHEN and SYDVKM.

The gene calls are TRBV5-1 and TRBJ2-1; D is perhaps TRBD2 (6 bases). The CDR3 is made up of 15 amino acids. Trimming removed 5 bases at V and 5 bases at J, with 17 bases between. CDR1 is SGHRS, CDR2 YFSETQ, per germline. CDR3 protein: CASRGEASANNEQFF. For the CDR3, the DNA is TGCGCCAGCAGGGGTGAGGCTAGCGCCAACAATGAGCAGTTCTTC. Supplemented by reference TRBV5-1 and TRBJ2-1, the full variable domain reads KAGVTQTPRYLIKTRGQQVTLSCSPISGHRSVSWYQQTPGQGLQFLFEYFSETQRNKGNFPGRFSGRQFSNSRSEMNVSTLELGDSALYLCASRGEASANNEQFFGPGTRLTVL.

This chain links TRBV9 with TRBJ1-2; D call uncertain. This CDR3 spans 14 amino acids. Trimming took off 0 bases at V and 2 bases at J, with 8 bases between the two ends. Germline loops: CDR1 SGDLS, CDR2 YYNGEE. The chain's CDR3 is CASSVDSGNYGYTF. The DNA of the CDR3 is TGTGCCAGCAGCGTAGATTCGGGGAACTATGGCTACACCTTC.

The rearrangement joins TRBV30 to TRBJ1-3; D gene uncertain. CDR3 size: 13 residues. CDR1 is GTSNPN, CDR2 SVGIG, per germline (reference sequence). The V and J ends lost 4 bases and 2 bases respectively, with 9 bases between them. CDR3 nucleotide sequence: TGTGCCTGGAACGTGGGCACTGGAAACACCATATATTTT. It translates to CAWNVGTGNTIYF.

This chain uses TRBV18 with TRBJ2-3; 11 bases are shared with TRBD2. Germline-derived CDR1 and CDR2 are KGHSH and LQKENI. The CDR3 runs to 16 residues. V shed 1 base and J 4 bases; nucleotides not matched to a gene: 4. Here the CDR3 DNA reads TGTGCCAGCTCACCACGTTCACTAGCGGGAGCAGATACGCAGTATTTT. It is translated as CASSPRSLAGADTQYF.

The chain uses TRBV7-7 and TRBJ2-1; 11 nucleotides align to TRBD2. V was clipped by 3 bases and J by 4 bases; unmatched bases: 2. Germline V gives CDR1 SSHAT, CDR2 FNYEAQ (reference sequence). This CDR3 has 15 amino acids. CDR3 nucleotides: TGTGCCAGCAGCTTGGGACTAGCGGATTACAATGAGCAGTTCTTC. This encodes CASSLGLADYNEQFF.

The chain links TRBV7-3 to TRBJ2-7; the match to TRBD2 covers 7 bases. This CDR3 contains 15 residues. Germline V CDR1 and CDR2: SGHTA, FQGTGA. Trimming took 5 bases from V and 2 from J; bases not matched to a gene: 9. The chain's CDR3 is CASSPQSGAPYEQYF. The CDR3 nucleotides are TGTGCCAGCAGCCCCCAGAGCGGGGCCCCCTACGAGCAGTACTTC. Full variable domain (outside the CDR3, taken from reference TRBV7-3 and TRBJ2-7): GAGVSQTPSNKVTEKGKYVELRCDPISGHTALYWYRQSLGQGPEFLIYFQGTGAADDSGLPNDRFFAVRPEGSVSTLKIQRTERGDSAVYLCASSPQSGAPYEQYFGPGTRLTVT.

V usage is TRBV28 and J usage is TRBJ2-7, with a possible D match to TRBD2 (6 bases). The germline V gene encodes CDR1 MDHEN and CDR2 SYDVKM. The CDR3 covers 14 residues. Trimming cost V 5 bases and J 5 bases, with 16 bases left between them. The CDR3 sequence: CASSLWRASHEQYF. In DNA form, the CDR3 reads TGTGCCAGCAGTCTCTGGAGGGCTTCCCACGAGCAGTACTTC.

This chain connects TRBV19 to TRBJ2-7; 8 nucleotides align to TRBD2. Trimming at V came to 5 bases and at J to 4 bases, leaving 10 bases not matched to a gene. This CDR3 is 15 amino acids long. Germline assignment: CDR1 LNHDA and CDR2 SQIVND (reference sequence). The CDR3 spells CASSAAGTSWYEQYF. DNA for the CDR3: TGTGCCAGTAGTGCCGCCGGGACTAGTTGGTACGAGCAGTACTTC.

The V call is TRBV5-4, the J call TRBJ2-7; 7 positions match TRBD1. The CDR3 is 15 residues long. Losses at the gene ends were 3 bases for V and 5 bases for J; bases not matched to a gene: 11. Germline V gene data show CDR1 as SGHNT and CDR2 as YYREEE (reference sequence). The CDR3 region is CASSSTKSGGNEQYF. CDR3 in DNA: TGTGCCAGCAGCTCTACTAAGTCAGGGGGTAACGAGCAGTACTTC.

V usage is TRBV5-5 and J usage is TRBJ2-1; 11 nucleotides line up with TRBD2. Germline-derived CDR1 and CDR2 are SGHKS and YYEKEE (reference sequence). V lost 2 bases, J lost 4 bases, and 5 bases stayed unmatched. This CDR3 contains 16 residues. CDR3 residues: CASSFTASGRYNEQFF. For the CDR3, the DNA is TGTGCCAGCAGCTTCACGGCTAGCGGGAGGTACAATGAGCAGTTCTTC.

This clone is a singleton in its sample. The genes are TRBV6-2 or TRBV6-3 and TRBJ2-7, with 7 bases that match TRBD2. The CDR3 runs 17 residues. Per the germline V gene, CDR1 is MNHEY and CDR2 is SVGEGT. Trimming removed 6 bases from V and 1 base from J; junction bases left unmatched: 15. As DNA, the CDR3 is TGTGCCAGCAGCAAGCCGCTTGGGGCTAGCGGTTCCTACGAGCAGTACTTC. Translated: CASSKPLGASGSYEQYF.

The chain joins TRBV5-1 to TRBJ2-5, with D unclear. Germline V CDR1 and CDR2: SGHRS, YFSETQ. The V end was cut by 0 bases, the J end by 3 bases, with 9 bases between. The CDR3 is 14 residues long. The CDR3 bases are TGCGCCAGCAGCTTGGCCAATGGAGAAGAGACCCAGTACTTC. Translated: CASSLANGEETQYF.

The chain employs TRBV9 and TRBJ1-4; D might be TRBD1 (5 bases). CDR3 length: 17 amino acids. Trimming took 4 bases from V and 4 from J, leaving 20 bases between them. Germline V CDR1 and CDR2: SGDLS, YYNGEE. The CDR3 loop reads CASSPRGYGGINEKLFF. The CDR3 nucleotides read TGTGCCAGCAGCCCCCGGGGTTACGGGGGTATTAATGAAAAACTGTTTTTT. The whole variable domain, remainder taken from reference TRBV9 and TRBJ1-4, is DSGVTQTPKHLITATGQRVTLRCSPRSGDLSVYWYQQSLDQGLQFLIQYYNGEERAKGNILERFSAQQFPDLHSELNLSSLELGDSALYFCASSPRGYGGINEKLFFGSGTQLSVL.

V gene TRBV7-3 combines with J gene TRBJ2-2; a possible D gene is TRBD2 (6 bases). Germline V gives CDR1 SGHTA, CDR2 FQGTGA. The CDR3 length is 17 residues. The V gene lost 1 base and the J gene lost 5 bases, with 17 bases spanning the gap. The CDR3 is CASSLKVGGPSTGELFF. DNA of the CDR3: TGTGCCAGCAGCTTAAAAGTGGGAGGACCATCAACCGGGGAGCTGTTTTTT. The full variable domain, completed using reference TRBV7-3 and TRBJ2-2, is GAGVSQTPSNKVTEKGKYVELRCDPISGHTALYWYRQSLGQGPEFLIYFQGTGAADDSGLPNDRFFAVRPEGSVSTLKIQRTERGDSAVYLCASSLKVGGPSTGELFFGEGSRLTVL.

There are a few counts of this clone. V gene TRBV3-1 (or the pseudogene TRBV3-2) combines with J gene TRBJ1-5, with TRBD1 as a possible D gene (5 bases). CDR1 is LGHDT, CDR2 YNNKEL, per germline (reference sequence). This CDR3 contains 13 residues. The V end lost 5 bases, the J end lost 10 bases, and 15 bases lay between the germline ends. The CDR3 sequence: CASSTTVSGPQHF. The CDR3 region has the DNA TGTGCCAGCAGCACGACAGTCTCAGGACCCCAGCATTTT.

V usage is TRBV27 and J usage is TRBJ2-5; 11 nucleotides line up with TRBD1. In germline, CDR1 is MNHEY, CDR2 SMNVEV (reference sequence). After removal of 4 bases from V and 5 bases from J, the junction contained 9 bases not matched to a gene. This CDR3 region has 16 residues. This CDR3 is CASSSRTGGSGETQYF. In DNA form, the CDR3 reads TGTGCCAGCAGTTCTCGGACAGGGGGCAGTGGGGAGACCCAGTACTTC.

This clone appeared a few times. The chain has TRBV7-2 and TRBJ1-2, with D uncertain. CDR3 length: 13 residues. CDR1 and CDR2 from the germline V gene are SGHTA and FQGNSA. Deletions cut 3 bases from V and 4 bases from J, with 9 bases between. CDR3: CASSFGGSYGYTF. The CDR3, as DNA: TGTGCCAGCAGCTTTGGAGGGTCCTATGGCTACACCTTC.

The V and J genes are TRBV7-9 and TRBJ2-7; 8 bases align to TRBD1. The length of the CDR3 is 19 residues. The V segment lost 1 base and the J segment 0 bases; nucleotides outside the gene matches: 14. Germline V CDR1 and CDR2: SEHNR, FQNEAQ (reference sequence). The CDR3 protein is CASSLEGFSGQVLSYEQYF. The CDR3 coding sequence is TGTGCCAGCAGCTTAGAGGGATTCTCGGGACAGGTACTCTCCTACGAGCAGTACTTC.

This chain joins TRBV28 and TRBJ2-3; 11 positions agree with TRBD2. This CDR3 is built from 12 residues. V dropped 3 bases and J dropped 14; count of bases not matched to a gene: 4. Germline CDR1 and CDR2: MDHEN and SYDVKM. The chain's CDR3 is CASSFSGTSGYF. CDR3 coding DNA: TGTGCCAGCAGTTTCTCCGGGACTAGCGGGTATTTT. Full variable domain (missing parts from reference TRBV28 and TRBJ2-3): DVKVTQSSRYLVKRTGEKVFLECVQDMDHENMFWYRQDPGLGLRLIYFSYDVKMKEKGDIPEGYSVSREKKERFSLILESASTNQTSMYLCASSFSGTSGYFGPGTRLTVL.

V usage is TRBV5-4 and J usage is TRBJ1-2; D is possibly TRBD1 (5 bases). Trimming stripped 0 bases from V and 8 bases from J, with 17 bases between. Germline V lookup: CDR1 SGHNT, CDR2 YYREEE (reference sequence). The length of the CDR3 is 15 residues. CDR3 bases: TGTGCCAGCAGCTTGGCCGGAGGGGAGTGGAAAGGCTACACCTTC. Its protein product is CASSLAGGEWKGYTF.

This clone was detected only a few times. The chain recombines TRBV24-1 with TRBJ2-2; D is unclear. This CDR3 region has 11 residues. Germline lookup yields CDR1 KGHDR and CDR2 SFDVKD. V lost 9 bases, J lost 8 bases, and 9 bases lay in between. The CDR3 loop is CATFFRGELFF. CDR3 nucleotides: TGTGCCACCTTCTTCAGGGGGGAGCTGTTTTTT.

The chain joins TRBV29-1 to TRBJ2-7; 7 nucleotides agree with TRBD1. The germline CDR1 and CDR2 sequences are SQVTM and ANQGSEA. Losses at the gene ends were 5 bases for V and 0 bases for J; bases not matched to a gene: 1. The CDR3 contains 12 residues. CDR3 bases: TGCAGCGTTCGGACAGGCTCCTACGAGCAGTACTTC. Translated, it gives CSVRTGSYEQYF.